This note documents a single T cell receptor (beta chain) sequence. This entry belongs to a study of shared clonotypes between healthy human individuals. TCRdb's copy holds only in-frame clones and misses some; the assay was immunoSEQ multiplex PCR. This sample carries about 580,000 clones, 98% of them seen once, and the ten largest clones take roughly 0.29%. CDR1 is MNHEY, CDR2 SMNVEV, per germline (reference sequence). The V end was cut by 0 bases, the J end by 10 bases, with 13 bases between. The CDR3 length is 14 residues. The naive CD8 subset, CD45RO-negative cells positively selected for CCR7, excluded terminally differentiated effector memory CD45RA+ cells.

The TCR was taken from a young man in good health. The V gene is TRBV27, the J gene TRBJ2-1; the D gene is possibly TRBD2 (5 bases). Sequencing was performed on naive CD8+ T cells sorted from blood. The CDR3 spells CASSLSGTGGEQFF. The CDR3 nucleotides read TGTGCCAGCAGTTTATCCGGTACTGGCGGGGAGCAGTTCTTC.